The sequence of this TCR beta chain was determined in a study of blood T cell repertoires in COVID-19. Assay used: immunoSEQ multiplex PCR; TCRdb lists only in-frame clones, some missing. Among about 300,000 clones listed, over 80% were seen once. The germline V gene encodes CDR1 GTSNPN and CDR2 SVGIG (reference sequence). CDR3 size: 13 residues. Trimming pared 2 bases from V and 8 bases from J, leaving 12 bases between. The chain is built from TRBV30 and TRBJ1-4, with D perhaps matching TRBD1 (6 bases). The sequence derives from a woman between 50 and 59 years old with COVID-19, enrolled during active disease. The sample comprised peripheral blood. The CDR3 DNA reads TGTGCCTGGAGTACAACAGGGCGGGAAAAACTGTTTTTT. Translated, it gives CAWSTTGREKLFF.